The source of this T cell receptor (beta chain) is a study of cytomegalovirus exposure and HLA in healthy donors. Study-level results: Prior analysis indicated that the majority of TCR beta V segments exhibited productivity approximately 90% or approximately 30% of the time.

The PCR made use of 60 Vbeta and 13 Jbeta primers. Only in-frame clones appear in the TCRdb table, and some are missing; sequencing was by immunoSEQ multiplex PCR. The table records about 190,000 clones, 81% of them present only once. On this clone itself: Antigen unknown.

Nominal health characterized the donors when sampled, though unrecorded immune exposures were likely. The CDR3 has 15 residues. CDR1 and CDR2 (germline): SEHNR, FQNEAQ (reference sequence). V lost 1 base and J 5 bases, leaving 11 bases between the germline ends. The chain is built from TRBV7-9 and TRBJ2-2; D is unclear. This TCR was sampled from a man aged 35 to 55 in good health and CMV-seropositive. The material sequenced was PBMCs. DNA of the CDR3: TGTGCCAGCAGCTTAGGGGTAACTAAGACCGGGGAGCTGTTTTTT. Translating gives CASSLGVTKTGELFF.